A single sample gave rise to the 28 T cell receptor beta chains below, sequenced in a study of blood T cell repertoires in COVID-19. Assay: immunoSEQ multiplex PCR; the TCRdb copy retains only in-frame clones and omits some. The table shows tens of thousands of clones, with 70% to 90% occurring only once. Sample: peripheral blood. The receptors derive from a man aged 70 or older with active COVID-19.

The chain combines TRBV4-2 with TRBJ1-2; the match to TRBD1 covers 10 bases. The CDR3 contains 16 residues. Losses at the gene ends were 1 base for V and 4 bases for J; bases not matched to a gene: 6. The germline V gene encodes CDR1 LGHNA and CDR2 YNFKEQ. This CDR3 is CASSQADRGQGYGYTF. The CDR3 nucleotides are TGTGCCAGCAGCCAAGCAGACAGGGGGCAGGGCTATGGCTACACCTTC.

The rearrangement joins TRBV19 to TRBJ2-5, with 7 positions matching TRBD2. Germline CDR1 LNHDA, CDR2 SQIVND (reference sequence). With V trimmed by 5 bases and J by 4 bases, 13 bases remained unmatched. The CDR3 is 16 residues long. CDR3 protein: CASSAPSGATGETQYF. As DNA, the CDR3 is TGTGCCAGTAGTGCCCCCAGCGGGGCCACGGGAGAGACCCAGTACTTC.

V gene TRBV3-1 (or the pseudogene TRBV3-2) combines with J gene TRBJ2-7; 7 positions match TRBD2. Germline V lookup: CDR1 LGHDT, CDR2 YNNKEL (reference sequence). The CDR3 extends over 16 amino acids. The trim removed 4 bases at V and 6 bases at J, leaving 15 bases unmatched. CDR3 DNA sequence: TGTGCCAGCAGCCCACCCGCCGGGACTATCTCCATCGAGCAGTACTTC. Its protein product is CASSPPAGTISIEQYF.

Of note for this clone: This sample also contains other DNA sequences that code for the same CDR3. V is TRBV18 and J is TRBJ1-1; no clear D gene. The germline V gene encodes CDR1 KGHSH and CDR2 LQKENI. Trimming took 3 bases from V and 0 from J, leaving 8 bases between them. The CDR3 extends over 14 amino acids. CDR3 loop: CASSPRGLNTEAFF. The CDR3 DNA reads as TGTGCCAGCTCACCCCGGGGATTGAACACTGAAGCTTTCTTT.

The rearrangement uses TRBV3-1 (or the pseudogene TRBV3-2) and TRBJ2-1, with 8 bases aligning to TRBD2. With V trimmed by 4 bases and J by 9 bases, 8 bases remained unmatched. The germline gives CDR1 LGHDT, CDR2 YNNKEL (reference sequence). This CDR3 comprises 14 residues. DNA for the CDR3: TGTGCCAGCAGCCCCCCGGGACTAGGGGGTGAGCAGTTCTTC. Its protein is CASSPPGLGGEQFF.

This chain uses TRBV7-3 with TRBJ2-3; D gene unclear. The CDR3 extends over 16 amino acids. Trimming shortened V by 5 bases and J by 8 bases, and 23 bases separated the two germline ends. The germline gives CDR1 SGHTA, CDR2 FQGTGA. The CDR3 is CASSPPITQAPTTQYF. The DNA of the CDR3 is TGTGCCAGCAGCCCGCCGATTACCCAGGCCCCGACTACGCAGTATTTT.

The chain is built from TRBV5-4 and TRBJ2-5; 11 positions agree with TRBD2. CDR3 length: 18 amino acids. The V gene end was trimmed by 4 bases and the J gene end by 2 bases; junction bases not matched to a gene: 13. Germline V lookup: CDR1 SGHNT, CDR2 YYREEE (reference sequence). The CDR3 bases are TGTGCCAGCAGCCCGCGGGCTAGCGGGAGGCGGGGTCAAGAGACCCAGTACTTC. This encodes CASSPRASGRRGQETQYF.

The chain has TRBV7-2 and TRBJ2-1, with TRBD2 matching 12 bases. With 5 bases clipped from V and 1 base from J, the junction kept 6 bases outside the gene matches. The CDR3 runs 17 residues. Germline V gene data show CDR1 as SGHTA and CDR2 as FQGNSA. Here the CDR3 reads CASSPTSGRLSYNEQFF. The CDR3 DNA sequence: TGTGCCAGCAGCCCCACTAGCGGGAGGCTTTCCTACAATGAGCAGTTCTTC.

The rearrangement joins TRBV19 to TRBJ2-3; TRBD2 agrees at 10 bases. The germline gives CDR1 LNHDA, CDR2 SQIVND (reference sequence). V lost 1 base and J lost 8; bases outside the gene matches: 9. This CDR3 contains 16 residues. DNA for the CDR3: TGTGCCAGTAGTATAGCCCTCAGCGGGAGGGGCGGTACGCAGTATTTT. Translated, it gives CASSIALSGRGGTQYF.

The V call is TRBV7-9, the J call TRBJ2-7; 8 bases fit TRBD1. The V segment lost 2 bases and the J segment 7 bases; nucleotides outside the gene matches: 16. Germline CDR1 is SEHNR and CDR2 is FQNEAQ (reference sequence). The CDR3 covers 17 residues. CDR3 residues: CASSLPIPTGAIGEQYF. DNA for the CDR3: TGTGCCAGCAGCTTACCAATCCCGACAGGGGCGATAGGGGAGCAGTACTTC.

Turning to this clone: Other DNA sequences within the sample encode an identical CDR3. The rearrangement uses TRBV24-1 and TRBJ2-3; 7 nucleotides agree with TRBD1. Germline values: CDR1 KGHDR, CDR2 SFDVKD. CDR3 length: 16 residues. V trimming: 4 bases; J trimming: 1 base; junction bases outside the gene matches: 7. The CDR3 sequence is CATSDPTGPGTDTQYF. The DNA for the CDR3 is TGTGCCACCAGTGACCCGACAGGGCCCGGCACAGATACGCAGTATTTT.

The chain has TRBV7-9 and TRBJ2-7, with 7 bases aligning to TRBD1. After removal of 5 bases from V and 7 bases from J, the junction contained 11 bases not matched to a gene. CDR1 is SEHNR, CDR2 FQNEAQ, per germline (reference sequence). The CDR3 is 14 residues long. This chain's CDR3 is CASSTWDRRWEQYF. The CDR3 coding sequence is TGTGCCAGCAGCACCTGGGACAGACGGTGGGAGCAGTACTTC.

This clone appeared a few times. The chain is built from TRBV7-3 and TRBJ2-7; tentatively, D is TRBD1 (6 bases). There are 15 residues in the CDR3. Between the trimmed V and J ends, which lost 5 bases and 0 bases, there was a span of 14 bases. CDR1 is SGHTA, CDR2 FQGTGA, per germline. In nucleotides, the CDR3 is TGTGCCAGCAGCCCCGTTCCAGGGGCCTCCTACGAGCAGTACTTC. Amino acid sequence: CASSPVPGASYEQYF.

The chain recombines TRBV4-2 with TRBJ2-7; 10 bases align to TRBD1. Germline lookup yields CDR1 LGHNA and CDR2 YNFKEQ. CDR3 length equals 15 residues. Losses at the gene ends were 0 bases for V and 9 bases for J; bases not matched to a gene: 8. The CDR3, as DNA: TGTGCCAGCAGCCAAGAGGGACAGGGGTCTTTGGGGCAGTACTTC. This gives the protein CASSQEGQGSLGQYF.

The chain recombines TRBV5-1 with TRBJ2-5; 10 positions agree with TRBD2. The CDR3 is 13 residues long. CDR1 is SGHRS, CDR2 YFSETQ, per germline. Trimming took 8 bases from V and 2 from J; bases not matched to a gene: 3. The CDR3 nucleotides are TGCGCCAGTACGACTAGCGGGCAAGAGACCCAGTACTTC. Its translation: CASTTSGQETQYF.

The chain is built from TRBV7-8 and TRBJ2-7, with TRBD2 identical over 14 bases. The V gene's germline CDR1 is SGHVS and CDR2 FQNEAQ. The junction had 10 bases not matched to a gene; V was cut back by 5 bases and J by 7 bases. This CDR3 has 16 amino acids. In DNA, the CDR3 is TGTGCCAGCAGCCCACAGACTAGCGGGAGGGCCCGGGAGCAGTACTTC. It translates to CASSPQTSGRAREQYF.

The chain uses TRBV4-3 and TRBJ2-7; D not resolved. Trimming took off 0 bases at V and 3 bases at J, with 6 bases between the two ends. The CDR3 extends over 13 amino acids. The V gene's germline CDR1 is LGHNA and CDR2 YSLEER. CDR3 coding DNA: TGCGCCAGCAGCCAAGACTCGGGCTACGAGCAGTACTTC. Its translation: CASSQDSGYEQYF.

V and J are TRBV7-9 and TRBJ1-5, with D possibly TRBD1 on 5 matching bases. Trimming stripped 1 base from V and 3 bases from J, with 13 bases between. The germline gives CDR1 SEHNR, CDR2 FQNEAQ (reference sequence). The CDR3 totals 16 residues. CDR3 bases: TGTGCCAGCAGCTTAGGGGGCAGCCAAGACAATCAGCCCCAGCATTTT. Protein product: CASSLGGSQDNQPQHF.

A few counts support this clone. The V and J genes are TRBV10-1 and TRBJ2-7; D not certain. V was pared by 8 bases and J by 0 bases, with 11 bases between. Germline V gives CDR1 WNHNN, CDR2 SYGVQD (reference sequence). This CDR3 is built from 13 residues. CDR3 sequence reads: CASPEPSSYEQYF. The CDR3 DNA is TGCGCCAGCCCCGAGCCAAGCTCCTACGAGCAGTACTTC.

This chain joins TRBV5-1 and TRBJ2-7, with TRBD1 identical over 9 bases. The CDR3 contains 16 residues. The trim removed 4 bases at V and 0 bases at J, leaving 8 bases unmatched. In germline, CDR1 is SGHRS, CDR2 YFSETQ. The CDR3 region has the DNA TGCGCCAGCAGCCAAACAGGGGGCAAGAGCTCCTACGAGCAGTACTTC. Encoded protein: CASSQTGGKSSYEQYF.

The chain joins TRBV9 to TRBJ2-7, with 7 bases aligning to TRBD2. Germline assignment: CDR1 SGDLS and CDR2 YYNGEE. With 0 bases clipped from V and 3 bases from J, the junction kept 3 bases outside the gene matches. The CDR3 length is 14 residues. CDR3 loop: CASSVGVAGYEQYF. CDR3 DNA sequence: TGTGCCAGCAGCGTAGGGGTAGCGGGCTACGAGCAGTACTTC.

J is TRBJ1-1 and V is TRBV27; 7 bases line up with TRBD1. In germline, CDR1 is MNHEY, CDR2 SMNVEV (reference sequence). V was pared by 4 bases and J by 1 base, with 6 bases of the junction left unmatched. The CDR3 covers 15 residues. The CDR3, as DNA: TGTGCCAGCAGTTCCCCGGACAGGTGGAACACTGAAGCTTTCTTT. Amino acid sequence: CASSSPDRWNTEAFF.

The CDR3, as DNA: TGCAGTGCTAGTTTGCCCACTGGGACAGGGGATCCAGATACGCAGTATTTT. It yields the protein CSASLPTGTGDPDTQYF. This chain links TRBV20-1 with TRBJ2-3; 10 bases are shared with TRBD1. Germline CDR1 DFQATT, CDR2 SNEGSKA (reference sequence). The trim removed 3 bases at V and 4 bases at J, leaving 13 bases unmatched. This CDR3 has 17 residues.

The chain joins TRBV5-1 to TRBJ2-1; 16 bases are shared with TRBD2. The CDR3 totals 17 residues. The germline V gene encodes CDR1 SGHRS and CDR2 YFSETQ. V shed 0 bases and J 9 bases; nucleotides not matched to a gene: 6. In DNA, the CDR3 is TGCGCCAGCAGCTTGGCGGGACTAGCGGGAGGGCGTGGTGAGCAGTTCTTC. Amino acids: CASSLAGLAGGRGEQFF.

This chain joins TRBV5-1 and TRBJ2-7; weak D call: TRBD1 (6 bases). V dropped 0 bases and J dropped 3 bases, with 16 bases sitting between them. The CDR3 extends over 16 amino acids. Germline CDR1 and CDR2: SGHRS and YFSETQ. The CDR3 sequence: CASSLGLGALDYEQYF. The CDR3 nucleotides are TGCGCCAGCAGCTTGGGCCTGGGGGCGCTGGACTACGAGCAGTACTTC.

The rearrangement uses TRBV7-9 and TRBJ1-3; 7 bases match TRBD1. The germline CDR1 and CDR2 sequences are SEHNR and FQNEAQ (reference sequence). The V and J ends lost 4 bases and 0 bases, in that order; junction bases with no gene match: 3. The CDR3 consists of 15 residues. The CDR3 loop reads CASSSGTDSGNTIYF. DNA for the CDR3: TGTGCCAGCAGCTCGGGGACAGACTCTGGAAACACCATATATTTT.

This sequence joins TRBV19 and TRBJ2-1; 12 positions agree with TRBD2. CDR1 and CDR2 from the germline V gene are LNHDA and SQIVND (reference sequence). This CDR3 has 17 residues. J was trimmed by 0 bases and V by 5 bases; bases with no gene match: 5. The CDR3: CASSSTSGSGSYNEQFF. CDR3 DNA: TGTGCCAGTAGTTCGACTAGCGGGAGTGGCTCCTACAATGAGCAGTTCTTC. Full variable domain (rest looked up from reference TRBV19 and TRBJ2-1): DGGITQSPKYLFRKEGQNVTLSCEQNLNHDAMYWYRQDPGQGLRLIYYSQIVNDFQKGDIAEGYSVSREKKESFPLTVTSAQKNPTAFYLCASSSTSGSGSYNEQFFGPGTRLTVL.

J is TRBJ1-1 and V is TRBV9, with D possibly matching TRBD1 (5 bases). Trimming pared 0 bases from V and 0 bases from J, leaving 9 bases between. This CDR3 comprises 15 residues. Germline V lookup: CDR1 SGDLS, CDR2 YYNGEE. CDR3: CASSVVAGLNTEAFF. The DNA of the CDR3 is TGTGCCAGCAGCGTAGTGGCGGGACTGAACACTGAAGCTTTCTTT.